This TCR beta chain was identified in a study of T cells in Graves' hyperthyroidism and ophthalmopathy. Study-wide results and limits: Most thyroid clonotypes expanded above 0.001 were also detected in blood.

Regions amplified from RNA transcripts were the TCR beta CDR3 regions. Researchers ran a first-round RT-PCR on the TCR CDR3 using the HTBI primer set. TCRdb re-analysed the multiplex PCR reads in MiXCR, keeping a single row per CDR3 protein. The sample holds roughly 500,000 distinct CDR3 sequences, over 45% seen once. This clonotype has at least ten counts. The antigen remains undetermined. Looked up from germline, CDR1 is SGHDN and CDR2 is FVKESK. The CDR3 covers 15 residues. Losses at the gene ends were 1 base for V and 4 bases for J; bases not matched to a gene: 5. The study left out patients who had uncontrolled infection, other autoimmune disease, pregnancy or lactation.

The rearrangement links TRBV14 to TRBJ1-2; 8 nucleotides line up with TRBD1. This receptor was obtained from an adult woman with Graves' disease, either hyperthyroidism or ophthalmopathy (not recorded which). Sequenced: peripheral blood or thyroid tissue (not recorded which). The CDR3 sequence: CASSQGQGPRYGYTF. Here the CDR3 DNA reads TGTGCCAGCAGCCAAGGACAGGGGCCTCGCTATGGCTACACCTTC.